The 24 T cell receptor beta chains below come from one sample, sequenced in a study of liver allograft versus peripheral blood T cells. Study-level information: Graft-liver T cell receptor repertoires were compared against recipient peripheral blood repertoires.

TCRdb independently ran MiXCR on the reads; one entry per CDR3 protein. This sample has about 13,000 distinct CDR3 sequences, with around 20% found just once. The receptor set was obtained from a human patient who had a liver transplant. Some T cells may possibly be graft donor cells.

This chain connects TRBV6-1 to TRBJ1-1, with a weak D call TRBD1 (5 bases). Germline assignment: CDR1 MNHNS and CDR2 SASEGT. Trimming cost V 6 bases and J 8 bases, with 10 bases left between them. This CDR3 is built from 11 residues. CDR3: CASRVQEEAFF. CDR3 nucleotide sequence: TGTGCCAGCAGAGTACAGGAGGAAGCTTTCTTT.

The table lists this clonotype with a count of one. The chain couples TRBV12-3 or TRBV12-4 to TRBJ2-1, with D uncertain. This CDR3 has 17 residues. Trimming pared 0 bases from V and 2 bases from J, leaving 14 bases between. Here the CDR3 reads CASSLALGLPTYNEQFF. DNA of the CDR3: TGTGCCAGCAGTTTAGCCCTCGGTCTCCCCACCTACAATGAGCAGTTCTTC.

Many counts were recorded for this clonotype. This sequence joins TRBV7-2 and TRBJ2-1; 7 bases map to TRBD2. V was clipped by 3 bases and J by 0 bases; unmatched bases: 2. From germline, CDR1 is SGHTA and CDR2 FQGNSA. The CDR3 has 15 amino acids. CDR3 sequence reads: CASSLGLISYNEQFF. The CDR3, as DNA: TGTGCCAGCAGCTTGGGACTAATCTCCTACAATGAGCAGTTCTTC.

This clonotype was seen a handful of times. CDR3 DNA: TGTGCCAGCTCACCACCTGCTAGCACAGATACGCAGTATTTT. Its translation: CASSPPASTDTQYF. The gene calls are TRBV18 and TRBJ2-3, with no clear D. The CDR3 sequence is 14 residues long. Germline loops: CDR1 KGHSH, CDR2 LQKENI. V lost 0 bases to trimming and J lost 0 bases, with 4 bases between them. The full variable domain, rest sourced from reference TRBV18 and TRBJ2-3, is NAGVMQNPRHLVRRRGQEARLRCSPMKGHSHVYWYRQLPEEGLKFMVYLQKENIIDESGMPKERFSAEFPKEGPSILRIQQVVRGDSAAYFCASSPPASTDTQYFGPGTRLTVL.

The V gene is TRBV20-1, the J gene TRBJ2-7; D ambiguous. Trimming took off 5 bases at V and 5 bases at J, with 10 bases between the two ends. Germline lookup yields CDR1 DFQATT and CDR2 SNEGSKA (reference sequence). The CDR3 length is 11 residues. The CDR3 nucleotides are TGCAGTGCTGCGTCAAACAACGAGCAGTACTTC. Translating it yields CSAASNNEQYF.

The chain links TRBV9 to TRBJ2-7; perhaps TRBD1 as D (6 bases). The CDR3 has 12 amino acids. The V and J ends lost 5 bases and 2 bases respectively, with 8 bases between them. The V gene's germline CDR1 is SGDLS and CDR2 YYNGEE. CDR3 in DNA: TGTGCCAGCAGGGGGGACACCTACGAGCAGTACTTC. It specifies CASRGDTYEQYF.

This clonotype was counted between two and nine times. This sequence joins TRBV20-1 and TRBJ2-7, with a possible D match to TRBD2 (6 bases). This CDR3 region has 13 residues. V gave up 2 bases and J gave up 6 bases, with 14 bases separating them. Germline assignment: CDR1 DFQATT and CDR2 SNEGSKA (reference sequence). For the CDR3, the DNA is TGCAGTGCTAGACCCACGGGACTGGGCGAGCAGTACTTC. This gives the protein CSARPTGLGEQYF.

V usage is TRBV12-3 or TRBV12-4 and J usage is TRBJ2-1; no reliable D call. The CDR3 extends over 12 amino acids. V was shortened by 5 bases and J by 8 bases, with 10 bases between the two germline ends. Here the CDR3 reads CASSPFDYEQFF. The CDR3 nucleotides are TGTGCCAGCAGTCCTTTCGACTATGAGCAGTTCTTC.

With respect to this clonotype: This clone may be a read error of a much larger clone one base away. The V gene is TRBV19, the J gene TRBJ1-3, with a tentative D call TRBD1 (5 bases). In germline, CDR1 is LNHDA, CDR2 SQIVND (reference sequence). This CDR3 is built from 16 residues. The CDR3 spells CASSQRGLASGNTVYF. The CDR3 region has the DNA TGTGCCAGTAGCCAACGGGGCCTCGCCTCTGGAAACACCGTATATTTT.

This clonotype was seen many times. The CDR3 coding sequence is TGTGCCAGCGGCCTTGGGGGTGAAGCTTTCTTT. This translates into CASGLGGEAFF. V gene TRBV18 combines with J gene TRBJ1-1, with a weak D call TRBD1 (5 bases). The germline V and J ends were trimmed by 8 bases and 7 bases, with 11 bases remaining between them. Germline V gene sequence: CDR1 KGHSH, CDR2 LQKENI. The CDR3 totals 11 residues.

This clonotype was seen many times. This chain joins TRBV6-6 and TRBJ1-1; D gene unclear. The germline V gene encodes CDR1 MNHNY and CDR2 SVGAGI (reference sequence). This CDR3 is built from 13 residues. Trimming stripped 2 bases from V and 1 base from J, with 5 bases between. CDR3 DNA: TGTGCCAGCAGTTACGAACAGAACACTGAAGCTTTCTTT. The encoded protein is CASSYEQNTEAFF.

CDR3 protein: CASSQLGGGRSTEAFF. The CDR3 DNA reads TGTGCCAGCAGTCAACTAGGAGGTGGACGGAGCACTGAAGCTTTCTTT. The chain is built from TRBV2 and TRBJ1-1; D gene unclear. The germline V and J ends were trimmed by 5 bases and 4 bases, with 20 bases remaining between them. This CDR3 region has 16 residues. CDR1 SNHLY and CDR2 FYNNEI come from the germline V gene.

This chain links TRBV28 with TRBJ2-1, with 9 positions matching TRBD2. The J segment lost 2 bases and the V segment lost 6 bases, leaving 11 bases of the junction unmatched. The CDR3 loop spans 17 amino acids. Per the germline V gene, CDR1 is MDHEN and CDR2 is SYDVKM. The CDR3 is CASSRSTTSGTYNEQFF. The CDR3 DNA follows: TGTGCCAGCAGCCGTTCCACGACTAGCGGAACCTACAATGAGCAGTTCTTC.

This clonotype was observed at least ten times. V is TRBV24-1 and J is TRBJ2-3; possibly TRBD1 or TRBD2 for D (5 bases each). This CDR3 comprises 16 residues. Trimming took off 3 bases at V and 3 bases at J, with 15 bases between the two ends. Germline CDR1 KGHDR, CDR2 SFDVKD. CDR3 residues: CATSDPRGRGTDTQYF. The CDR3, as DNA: TGTGCCACCAGTGATCCTCGGGGTAGGGGAACAGATACGCAGTATTTT.

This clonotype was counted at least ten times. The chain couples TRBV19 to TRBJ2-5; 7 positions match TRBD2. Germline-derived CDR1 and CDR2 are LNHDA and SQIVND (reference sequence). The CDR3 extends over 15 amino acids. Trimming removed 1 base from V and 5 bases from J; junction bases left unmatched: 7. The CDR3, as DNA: TGTGCCAGTAGTATAGGAGGGAGGGCCTCGGAGACCCAGTACTTC. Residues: CASSIGGRASETQYF.

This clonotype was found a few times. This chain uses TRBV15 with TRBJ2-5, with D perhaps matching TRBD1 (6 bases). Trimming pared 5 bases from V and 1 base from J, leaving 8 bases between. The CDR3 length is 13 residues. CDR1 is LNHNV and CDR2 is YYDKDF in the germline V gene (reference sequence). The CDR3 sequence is CATSEGGQETQYF. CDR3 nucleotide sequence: TGTGCCACCAGCGAAGGGGGCCAAGAGACCCAGTACTTC.

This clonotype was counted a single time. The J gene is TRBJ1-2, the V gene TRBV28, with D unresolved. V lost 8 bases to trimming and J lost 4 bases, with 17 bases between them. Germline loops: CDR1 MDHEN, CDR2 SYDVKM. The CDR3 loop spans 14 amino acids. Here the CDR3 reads CASAILGLSYGYTF. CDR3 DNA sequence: TGTGCCAGCGCCATCCTCGGACTCAGCTATGGCTACACCTTC.

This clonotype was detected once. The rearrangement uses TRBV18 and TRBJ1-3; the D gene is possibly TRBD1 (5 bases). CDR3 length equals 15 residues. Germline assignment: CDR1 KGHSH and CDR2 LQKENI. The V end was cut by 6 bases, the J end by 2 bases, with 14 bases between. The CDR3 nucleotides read TGTGCCAGCTCCGGCACAGGACTTGCTGGAAACACCATATATTTT. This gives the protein CASSGTGLAGNTIYF.

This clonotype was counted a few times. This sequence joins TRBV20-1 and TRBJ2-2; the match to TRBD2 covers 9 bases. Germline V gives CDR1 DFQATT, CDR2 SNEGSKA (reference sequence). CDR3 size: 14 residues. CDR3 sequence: CSAAGLAPTGELFF. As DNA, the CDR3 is TGCAGCGCCGCAGGACTAGCGCCCACCGGGGAGCTGTTTTTT.

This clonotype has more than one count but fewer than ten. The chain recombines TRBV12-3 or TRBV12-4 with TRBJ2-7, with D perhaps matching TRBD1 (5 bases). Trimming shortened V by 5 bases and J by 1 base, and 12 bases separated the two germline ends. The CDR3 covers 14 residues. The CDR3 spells CASSPSTVSYEQYF. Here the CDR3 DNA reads TGTGCCAGCAGTCCTTCGACAGTATCCTACGAGCAGTACTTC.

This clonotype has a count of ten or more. In nucleotides, the CDR3 is TGCAGTGCTAGAGATCAGCAGGGCAGAACCTCCTACGAGCAGTACTTC. Protein: CSARDQQGRTSYEQYF. V is TRBV20-1 and J is TRBJ2-7, with D possibly TRBD1 on 5 matching bases. Germline V CDR1 and CDR2: DFQATT, SNEGSKA (reference sequence). V gave up 0 bases and J gave up 0 bases, with 15 bases separating them. This CDR3 spans 16 amino acids.

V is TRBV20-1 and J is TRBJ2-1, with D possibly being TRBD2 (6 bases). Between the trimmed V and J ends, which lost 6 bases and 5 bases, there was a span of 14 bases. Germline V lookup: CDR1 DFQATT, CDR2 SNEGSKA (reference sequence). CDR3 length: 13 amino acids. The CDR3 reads CSAPDYRNNEQFF. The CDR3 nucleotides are TGCAGTGCGCCGGACTACCGTAACAATGAGCAGTTCTTC.

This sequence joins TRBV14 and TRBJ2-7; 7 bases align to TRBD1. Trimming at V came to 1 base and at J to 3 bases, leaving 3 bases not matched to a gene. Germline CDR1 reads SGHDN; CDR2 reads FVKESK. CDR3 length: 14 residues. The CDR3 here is CASSQVSGGYEQYF. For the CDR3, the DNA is TGTGCCAGCAGCCAAGTCTCAGGGGGCTACGAGCAGTACTTC.

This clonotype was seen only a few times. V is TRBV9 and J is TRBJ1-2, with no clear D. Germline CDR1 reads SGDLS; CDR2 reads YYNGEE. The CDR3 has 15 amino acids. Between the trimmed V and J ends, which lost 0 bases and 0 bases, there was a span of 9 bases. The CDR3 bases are TGTGCCAGCAGCGTAGACGCCGGAACTAACTATGGCTACACCTTC. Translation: CASSVDAGTNYGYTF. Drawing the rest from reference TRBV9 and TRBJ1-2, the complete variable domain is DSGVTQTPKHLITATGQRVTLRCSPRSGDLSVYWYQQSLDQGLQFLIQYYNGEERAKGNILERFSAQQFPDLHSELNLSSLELGDSALYFCASSVDAGTNYGYTFGSGTRLTVV.